A single sample gave rise to the 10 T cell receptor beta chains below, sequenced in a study of shared clonotypes between healthy human individuals. Method: immunoSEQ multiplex PCR; TCRdb's copy keeps in-frame clones and lacks some. The profile shows millions of clones, 90% to 95% of them singletons. Specimen: naive CD4+ T cells sorted from blood. Stated subset: CD45RA+ positively selected. Every receptor here comes from a man younger than 30 in good health.

Written as DNA, the CDR3 is TGTGCCAGAGCGACAGGGGGAAGCACCGGGGAGCTGTTTTTT. As protein: CARATGGSTGELFF. The chain carries TRBV2 and TRBJ2-2; TRBD1 aligns across 9 bases. Trimming removed 9 bases from V and 4 bases from J; junction bases left unmatched: 6. This CDR3 has 14 residues. CDR1 SNHLY and CDR2 FYNNEI come from the germline V gene. The full variable domain, with the rest looked up from reference TRBV2 and TRBJ2-2, is EPEVTQTPSHQVTQMGQEVILRCVPISNHLYFYWYRQILGQKVEFLVSFYNNEISEKSEIFDDQFSVERPDGSNFTLKIRSTKLEDSAMYFCARATGGSTGELFFGEGSRLTVL.

V gene TRBV14 combines with J gene TRBJ2-3; the match to TRBD1 covers 8 bases. This CDR3 spans 15 amino acids. Per the germline V gene, CDR1 is SGHDN and CDR2 is FVKESK. The junction had 2 bases not matched to a gene; V was cut back by 1 base and J by 2 bases. DNA of the CDR3: TGTGCCAGCAGCCAAGGGACAGGGATCACAGATACGCAGTATTTT. Its translation: CASSQGTGITDTQYF.

This chain links TRBV28 with TRBJ2-7; 11 bases map to TRBD1. The trim removed 8 bases at V and 6 bases at J, leaving 6 bases unmatched. The CDR3 is made up of 13 amino acids. Germline V CDR1 and CDR2: MDHEN, SYDVKM. The CDR3 region has the DNA TGTGCCAGCGCAGGACAGGGGGCCTCCGAGCAGTACTTC. It specifies CASAGQGASEQYF.

The CDR3 sequence is CASSVAGGSNQPQHF. The CDR3 DNA sequence: TGTGCCAGTAGTGTAGCAGGCGGTAGCAATCAGCCCCAGCATTTT. V gene TRBV19 combines with J gene TRBJ1-5; D is uncertain. Looked up from germline, CDR1 is LNHDA and CDR2 is SQIVND (reference sequence). The length of the CDR3 is 15 residues. Trimming took 5 bases from V and 0 from J, leaving 11 bases between them.

The chain carries TRBV7-2 and TRBJ2-7; D may correspond to TRBD1 or TRBD2 (5 bases each). CDR3 length equals 15 residues. The ends were cut back, 4 bases at V and 0 bases at J, with 13 bases in the middle. Germline CDR1 and CDR2: SGHTA and FQGNSA. This chain's CDR3 is CASSSNRGASYEQYF. As DNA, the CDR3 is TGTGCCAGCAGCTCAAACAGAGGGGCCTCCTACGAGCAGTACTTC. Looking up the rest from reference TRBV7-2 and TRBJ2-7 gives the full variable domain: GAGVSQSPSNKVTEKGKDVELRCDPISGHTALYWYRQSLGQGLEFLIYFQGNSAPDKSGLPSDRFSAERTGGSVSTLTIQRTQQEDSAVYLCASSSNRGASYEQYFGPGTRLTVT.

J is TRBJ1-2 and V is TRBV5-1; D is unresolved. Trimming left V 4 bases short and J 6 bases short, with 16 bases between. This CDR3 comprises 14 residues. CDR1 SGHRS and CDR2 YFSETQ come from the germline V gene. CDR3 sequence reads: CASSPHDISDGYTF. The CDR3 bases are TGCGCCAGCAGCCCCCATGATATCTCGGATGGCTACACCTTC.

The chain has TRBV11-2 and TRBJ1-4; 8 bases agree with TRBD1. The CDR3 is 12 amino acids. The trim removed 6 bases at V and 13 bases at J, leaving 7 bases unmatched. Germline CDR1 SGHAT, CDR2 FQNNGV. This CDR3 is CASSSDRGSLFF. The CDR3 nucleotides are TGTGCCAGCAGTTCTGACAGGGGATCACTGTTTTTT.

CDR3 loop: CASSLGLTLYEQYF. The CDR3 DNA is TGCGCCAGCAGCTTGGGACTTACATTATACGAGCAGTACTTC. The chain has TRBV5-1 and TRBJ2-7; the D is unclear. The V end lost 0 bases, the J end lost 4 bases, and 11 bases lay between the germline ends. Germline values: CDR1 SGHRS, CDR2 YFSETQ. The CDR3 contains 14 residues.

This chain joins TRBV4-3 and TRBJ1-6, with D possibly being TRBD1 (5 bases). Germline V lookup: CDR1 LGHNA, CDR2 YSLEER. The CDR3 consists of 12 residues. Trimming removed 0 bases at V and 13 bases at J, with 7 bases between. CDR3 region: CASSQEAGPLHF. CDR3 in DNA: TGCGCCAGCAGCCAAGAAGCAGGGCCCCTCCACTTT.

This rearrangement joins TRBV30 to TRBJ2-3; D not resolved. Germline values: CDR1 GTSNPN, CDR2 SVGIG (reference sequence). V was pared by 3 bases and J by 4 bases, with 14 bases between. This CDR3 is built from 14 residues. The CDR3: CAWRVPGWPDTQYF. CDR3 sequence (DNA): TGTGCCTGGAGGGTCCCAGGATGGCCAGATACGCAGTATTTT.